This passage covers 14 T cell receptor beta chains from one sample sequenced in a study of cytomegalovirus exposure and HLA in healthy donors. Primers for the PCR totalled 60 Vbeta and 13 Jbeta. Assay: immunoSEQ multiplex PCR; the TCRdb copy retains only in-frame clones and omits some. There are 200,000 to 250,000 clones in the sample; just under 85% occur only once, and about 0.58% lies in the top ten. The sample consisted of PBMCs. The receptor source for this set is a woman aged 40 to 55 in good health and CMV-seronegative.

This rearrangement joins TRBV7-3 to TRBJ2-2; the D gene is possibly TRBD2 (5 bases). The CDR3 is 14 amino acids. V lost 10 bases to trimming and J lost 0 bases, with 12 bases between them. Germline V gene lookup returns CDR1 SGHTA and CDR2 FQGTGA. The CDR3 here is CATRTDANTGELFF. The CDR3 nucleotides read TGTGCCACCAGGACTGATGCGAACACCGGGGAGCTGTTTTTT.

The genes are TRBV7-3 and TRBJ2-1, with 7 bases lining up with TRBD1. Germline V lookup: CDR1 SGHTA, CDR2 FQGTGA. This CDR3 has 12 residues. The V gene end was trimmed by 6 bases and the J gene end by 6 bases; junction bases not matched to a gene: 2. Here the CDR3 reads CASSAGGNEQFF. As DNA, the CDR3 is TGTGCCAGCAGTGCAGGGGGCAATGAGCAGTTCTTC.

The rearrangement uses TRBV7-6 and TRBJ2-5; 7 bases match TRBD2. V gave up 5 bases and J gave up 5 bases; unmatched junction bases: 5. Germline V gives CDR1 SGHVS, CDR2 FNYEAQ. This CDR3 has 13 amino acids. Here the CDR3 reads CASSRTRSETQYF. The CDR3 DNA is TGTGCCAGCAGCCGGACTAGGTCGGAGACCCAGTACTTC.

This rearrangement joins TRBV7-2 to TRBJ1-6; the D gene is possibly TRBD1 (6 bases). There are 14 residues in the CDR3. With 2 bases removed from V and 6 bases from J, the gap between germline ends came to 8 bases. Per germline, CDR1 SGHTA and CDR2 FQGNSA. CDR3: CASSLSGANSPLHF. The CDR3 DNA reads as TGTGCCAGCAGCTTATCAGGGGCTAATTCACCCCTCCACTTT.

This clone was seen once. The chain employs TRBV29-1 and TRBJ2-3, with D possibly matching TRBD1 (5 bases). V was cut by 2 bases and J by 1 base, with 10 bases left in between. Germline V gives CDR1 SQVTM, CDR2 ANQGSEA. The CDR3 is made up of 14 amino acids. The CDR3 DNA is TGCAGCGTTGAATGGCAGGGCGGCACAGATACGCAGTATTTT. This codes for CSVEWQGGTDTQYF.

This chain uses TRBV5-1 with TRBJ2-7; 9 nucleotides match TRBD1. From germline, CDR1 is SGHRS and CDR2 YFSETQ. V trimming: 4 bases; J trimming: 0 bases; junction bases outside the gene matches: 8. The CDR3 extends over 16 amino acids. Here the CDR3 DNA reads TGCGCCAGCAGCCAAATGACAGGGGGGAGCTCCTACGAGCAGTACTTC. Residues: CASSQMTGGSSYEQYF.

The CDR3 sequence is CASSIGAGYGYTF. CDR3 bases: TGTGCCAGTAGTATTGGGGCGGGGTATGGCTACACCTTC. The V call is TRBV19, the J call TRBJ1-2; weak D call: TRBD1 (5 bases). The CDR3 covers 13 residues. The V and J ends lost 3 bases and 5 bases respectively, with 10 bases between them. Germline V gene lookup returns CDR1 LNHDA and CDR2 SQIVND (reference sequence).

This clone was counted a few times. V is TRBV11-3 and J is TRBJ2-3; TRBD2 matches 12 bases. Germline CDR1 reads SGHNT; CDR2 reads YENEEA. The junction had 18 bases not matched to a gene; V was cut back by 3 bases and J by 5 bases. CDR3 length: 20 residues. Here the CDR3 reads CASSFPREASGGEYGDTQYF. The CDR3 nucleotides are TGTGCCAGCAGCTTTCCCCGGGAGGCTAGCGGGGGGGAGTATGGAGATACGCAGTATTTT.

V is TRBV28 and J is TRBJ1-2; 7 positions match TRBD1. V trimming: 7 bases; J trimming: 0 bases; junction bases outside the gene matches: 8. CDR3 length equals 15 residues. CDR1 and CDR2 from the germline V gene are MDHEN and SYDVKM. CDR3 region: CASIPTGPTNYGYTF. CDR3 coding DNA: TGTGCCAGCATCCCGACAGGGCCTACTAACTATGGCTACACCTTC.

The CDR3 sequence is CASSPLAGLNTGELFF. CDR3 nucleotide sequence: TGTGCCAGCAGTCCCCTAGCGGGGCTTAACACCGGGGAGCTGTTTTTT. This sequence joins TRBV28 and TRBJ2-2; TRBD2 matches 9 bases. The germline CDR1 and CDR2 sequences are MDHEN and SYDVKM. CDR3 length: 16 amino acids. Trimming at V came to 5 bases and at J to 2 bases, leaving 6 bases not matched to a gene.

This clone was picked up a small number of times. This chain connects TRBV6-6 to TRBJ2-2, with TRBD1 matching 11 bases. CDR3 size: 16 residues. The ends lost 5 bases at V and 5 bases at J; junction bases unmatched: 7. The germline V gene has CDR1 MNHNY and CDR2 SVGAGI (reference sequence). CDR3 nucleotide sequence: TGTGCCAGCAGTAAGCGCCGGGACAGGGGGACCGGGGAGCTGTTTTTT. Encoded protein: CASSKRRDRGTGELFF.

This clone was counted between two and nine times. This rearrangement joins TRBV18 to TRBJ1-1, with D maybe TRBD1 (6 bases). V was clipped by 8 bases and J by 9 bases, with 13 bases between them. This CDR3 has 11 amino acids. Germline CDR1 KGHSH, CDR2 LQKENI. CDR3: CASRGDKKAFF. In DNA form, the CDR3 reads TGTGCCAGCCGAGGGGACAAAAAAGCTTTCTTT. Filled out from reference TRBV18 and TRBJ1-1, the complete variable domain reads NAGVMQNPRHLVRRRGQEARLRCSPMKGHSHVYWYRQLPEEGLKFMVYLQKENIIDESGMPKERFSAEFPKEGPSILRIQQVVRGDSAAYFCASRGDKKAFFGQGTRLTVV.

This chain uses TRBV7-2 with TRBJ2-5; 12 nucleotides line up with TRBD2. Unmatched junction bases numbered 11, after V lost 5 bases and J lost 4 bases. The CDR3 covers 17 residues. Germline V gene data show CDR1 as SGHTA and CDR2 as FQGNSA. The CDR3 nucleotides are TGTGCCAGCAGCCCGGGGGGGCTAGCGGGGGGGGGAGAGACCCAGTACTTC. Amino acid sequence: CASSPGGLAGGGETQYF.

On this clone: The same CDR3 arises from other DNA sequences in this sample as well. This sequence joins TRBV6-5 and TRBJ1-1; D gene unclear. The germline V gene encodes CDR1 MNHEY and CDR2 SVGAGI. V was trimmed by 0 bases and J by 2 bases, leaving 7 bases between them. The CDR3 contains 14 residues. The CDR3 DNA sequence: TGTGCCAGCAGTTACTCGGGCAGAAACACTGAAGCTTTCTTT. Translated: CASSYSGRNTEAFF.